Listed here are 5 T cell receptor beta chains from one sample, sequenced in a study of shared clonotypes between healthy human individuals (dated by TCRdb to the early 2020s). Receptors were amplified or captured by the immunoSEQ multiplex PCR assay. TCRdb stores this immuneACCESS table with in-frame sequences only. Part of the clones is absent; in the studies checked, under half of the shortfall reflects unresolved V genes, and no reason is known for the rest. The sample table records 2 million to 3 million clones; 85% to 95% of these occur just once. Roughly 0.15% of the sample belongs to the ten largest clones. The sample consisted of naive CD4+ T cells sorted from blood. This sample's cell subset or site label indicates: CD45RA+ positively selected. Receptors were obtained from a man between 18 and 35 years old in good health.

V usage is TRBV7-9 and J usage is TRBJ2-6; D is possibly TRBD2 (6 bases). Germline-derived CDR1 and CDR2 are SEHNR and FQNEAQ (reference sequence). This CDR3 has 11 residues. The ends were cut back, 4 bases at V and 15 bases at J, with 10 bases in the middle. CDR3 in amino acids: CASSWEVALTF. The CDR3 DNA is TGTGCCAGCAGCTGGGAGGTCGCCCTGACTTTC.

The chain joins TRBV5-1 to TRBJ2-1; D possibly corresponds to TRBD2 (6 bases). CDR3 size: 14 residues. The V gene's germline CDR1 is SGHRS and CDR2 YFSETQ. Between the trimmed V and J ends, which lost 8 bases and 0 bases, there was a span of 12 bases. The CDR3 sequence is CASSSDNSYNEQFF. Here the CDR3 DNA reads TGCGCCAGTTCTAGCGACAACTCCTACAATGAGCAGTTCTTC.

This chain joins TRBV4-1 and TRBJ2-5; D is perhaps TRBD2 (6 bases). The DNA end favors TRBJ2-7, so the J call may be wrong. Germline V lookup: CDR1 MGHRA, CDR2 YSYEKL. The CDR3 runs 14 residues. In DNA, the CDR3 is TGCGCCAGCAGCCAAGATACTAGCTGGTCCGAGCAGTACTTC. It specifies CASSQDTSWSEQYF.

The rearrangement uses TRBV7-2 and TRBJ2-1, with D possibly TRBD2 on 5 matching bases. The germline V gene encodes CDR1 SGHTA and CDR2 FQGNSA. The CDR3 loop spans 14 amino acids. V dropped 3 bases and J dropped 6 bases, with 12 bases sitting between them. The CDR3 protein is CASSFKGGVNEQFF. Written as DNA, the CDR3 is TGTGCCAGCAGCTTTAAAGGAGGCGTCAATGAGCAGTTCTTC.

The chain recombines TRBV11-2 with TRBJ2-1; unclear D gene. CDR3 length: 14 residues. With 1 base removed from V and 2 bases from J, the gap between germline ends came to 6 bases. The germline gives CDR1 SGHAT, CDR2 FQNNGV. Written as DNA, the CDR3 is TGTGCCAGCAGCTTAGTCCAGCCCTACAATGAGCAGTTCTTC. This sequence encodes CASSLVQPYNEQFF.